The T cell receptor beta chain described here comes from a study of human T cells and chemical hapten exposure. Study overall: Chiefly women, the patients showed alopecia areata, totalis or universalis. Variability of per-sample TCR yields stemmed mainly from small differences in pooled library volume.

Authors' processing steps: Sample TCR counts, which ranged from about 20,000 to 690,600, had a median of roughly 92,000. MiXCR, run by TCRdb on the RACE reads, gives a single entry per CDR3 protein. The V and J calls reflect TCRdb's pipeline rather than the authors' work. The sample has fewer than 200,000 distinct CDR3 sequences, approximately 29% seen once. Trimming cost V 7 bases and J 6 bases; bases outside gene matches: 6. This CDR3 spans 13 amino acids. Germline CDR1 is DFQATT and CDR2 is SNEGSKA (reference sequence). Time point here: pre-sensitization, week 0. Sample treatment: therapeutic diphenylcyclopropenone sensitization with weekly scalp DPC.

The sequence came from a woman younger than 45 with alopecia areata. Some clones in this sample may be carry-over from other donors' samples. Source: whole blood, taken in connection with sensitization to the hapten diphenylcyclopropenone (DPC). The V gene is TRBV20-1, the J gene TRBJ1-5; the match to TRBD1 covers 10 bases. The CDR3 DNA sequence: TGCAGTGTTGGACAGGGGGTAAGTCAGCCCCAGCATTTT. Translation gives CSVGQGVSQPQHF.